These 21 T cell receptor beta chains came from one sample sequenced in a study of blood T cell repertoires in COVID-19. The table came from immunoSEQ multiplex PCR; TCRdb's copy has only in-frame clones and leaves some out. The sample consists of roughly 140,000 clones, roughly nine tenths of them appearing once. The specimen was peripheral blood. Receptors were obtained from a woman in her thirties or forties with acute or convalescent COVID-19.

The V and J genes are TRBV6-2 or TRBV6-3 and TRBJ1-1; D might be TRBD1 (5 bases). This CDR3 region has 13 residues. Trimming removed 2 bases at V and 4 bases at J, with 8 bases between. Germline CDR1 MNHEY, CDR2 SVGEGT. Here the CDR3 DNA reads TGTGCCAGCAGTTACAGGGGCCCCACTGAAGCTTTCTTT. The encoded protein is CASSYRGPTEAFF.

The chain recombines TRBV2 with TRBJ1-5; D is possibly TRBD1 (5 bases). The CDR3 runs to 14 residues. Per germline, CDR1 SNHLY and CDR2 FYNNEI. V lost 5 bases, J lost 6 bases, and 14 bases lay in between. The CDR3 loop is CASSSNRMTQPQHF. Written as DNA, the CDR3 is TGTGCCAGCAGTAGCAACAGGATGACTCAGCCCCAGCATTTT.

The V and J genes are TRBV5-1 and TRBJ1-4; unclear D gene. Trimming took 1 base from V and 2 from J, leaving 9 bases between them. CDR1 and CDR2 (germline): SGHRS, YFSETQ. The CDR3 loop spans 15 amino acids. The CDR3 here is CASSLNGATNEKLFF. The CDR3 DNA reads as TGCGCCAGCAGCTTGAATGGAGCCACTAATGAAAAACTGTTTTTT. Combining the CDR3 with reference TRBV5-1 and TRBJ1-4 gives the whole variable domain KAGVTQTPRYLIKTRGQQVTLSCSPISGHRSVSWYQQTPGQGLQFLFEYFSETQRNKGNFPGRFSGRQFSNSRSEMNVSTLELGDSALYLCASSLNGATNEKLFFGSGTQLSVL.

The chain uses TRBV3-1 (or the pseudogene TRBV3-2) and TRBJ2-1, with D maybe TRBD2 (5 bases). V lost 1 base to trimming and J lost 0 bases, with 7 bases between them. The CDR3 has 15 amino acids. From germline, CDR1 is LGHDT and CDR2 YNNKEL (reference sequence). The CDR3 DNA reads TGTGCCAGCAGCCAAGTAGGGAGCTCCTACAATGAGCAGTTCTTC. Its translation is CASSQVGSSYNEQFF.

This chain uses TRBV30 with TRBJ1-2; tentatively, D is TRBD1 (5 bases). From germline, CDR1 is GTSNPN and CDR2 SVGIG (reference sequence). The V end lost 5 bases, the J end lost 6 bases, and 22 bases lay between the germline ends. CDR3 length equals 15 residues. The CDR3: CAWGDPTGTEDGYTF. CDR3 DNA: TGTGCCTGGGGGGACCCGACGGGGACTGAAGATGGCTACACCTTC. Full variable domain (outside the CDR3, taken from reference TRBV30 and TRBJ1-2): SQTIHQWPATLVQPVGSPLSLECTVEGTSNPNLYWYRQAAGRGLQLLFYSVGIGQISSEVPQNLSASRPQDRQFILSSKKLLLSDSGFYLCAWGDPTGTEDGYTFGSGTRLTVV.

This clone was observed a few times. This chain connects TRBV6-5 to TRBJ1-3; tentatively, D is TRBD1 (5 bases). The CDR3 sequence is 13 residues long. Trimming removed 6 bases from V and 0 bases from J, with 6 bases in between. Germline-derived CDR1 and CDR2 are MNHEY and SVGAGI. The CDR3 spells CASSDSSGNTIYF. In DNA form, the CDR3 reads TGTGCCAGCAGCGACAGCTCTGGAAACACCATATATTTT.

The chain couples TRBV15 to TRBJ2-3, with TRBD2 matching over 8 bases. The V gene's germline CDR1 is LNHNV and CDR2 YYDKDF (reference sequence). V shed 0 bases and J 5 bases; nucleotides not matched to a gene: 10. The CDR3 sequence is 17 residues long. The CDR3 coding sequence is TGTGCCACCAGCAGAGACGGGAGGGCCCTCTCAGAAGATACGCAGTATTTT. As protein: CATSRDGRALSEDTQYF. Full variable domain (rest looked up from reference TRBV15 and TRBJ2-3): DAMVIQNPRYQVTQFGKPVTLSCSQTLNHNVMYWYQQKSSQAPKLLFHYYDKDFNNEADTPDNFQSRRPNTSFCFLDIRSPGLGDTAMYLCATSRDGRALSEDTQYFGPGTRLTVL.

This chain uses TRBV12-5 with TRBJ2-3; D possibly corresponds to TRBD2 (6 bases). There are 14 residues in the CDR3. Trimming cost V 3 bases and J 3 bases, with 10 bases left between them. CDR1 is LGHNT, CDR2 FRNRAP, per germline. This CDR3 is CASGLTSRTDTQYF. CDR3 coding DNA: TGTGCTAGTGGTTTAACTAGCAGGACAGATACGCAGTATTTT. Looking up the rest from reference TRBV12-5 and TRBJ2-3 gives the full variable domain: DARVTQTPRHKVTEMGQEVTMRCQPILGHNTVFWYRQTMMQGLELLAYFRNRAPLDDSGMPKDRFSAEMPDATLATLKIQPSEPRDSAVYFCASGLTSRTDTQYFGPGTRLTVL.

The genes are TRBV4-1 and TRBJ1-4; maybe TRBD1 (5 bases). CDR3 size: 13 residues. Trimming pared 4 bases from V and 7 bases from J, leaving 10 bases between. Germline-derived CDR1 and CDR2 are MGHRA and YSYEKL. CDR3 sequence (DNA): TGCGCCAGCAGCCGGCAGGGCAGTGAAAAACTGTTTTTT. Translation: CASSRQGSEKLFF.

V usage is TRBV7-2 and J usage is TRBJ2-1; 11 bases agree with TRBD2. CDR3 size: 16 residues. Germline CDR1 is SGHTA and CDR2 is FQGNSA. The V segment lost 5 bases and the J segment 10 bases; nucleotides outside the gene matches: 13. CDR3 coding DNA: TGTGCCAGCAGCCCCAGCCTGGGACTAGCGGATACGGAGCAGTTCTTC. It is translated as CASSPSLGLADTEQFF.

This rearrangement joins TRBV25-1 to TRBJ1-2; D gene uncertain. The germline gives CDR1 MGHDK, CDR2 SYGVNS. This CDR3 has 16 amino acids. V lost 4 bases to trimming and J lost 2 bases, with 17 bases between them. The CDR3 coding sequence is TGTGCCAGCAGTGGGCTTGGAGGAGGCTCCAACTATGGCTACACCTTC. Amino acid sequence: CASSGLGGGSNYGYTF.

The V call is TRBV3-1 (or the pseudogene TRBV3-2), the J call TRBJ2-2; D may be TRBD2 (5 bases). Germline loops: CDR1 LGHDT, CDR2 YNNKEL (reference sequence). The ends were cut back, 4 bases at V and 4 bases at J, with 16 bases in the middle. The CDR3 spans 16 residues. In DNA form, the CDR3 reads TGTGCCAGCAGCCCTTCGTTGGTAGCGACCACCGGGGAGCTGTTTTTT. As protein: CASSPSLVATTGELFF.

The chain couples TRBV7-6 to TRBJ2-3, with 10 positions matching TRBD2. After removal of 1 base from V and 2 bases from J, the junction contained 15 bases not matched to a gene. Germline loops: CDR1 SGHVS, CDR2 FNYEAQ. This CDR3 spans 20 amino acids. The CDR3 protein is CASSLVGREIAGGLTDTQYF. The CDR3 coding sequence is TGTGCCAGCAGCTTAGTCGGCAGGGAGATAGCGGGGGGACTCACAGATACGCAGTATTTT.

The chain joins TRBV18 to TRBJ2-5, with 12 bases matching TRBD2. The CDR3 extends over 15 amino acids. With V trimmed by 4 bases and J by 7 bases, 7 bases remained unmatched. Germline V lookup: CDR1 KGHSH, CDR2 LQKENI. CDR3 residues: CASSRLAGDPPTQYF. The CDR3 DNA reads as TGTGCCAGCTCACGACTAGCGGGAGACCCGCCGACCCAGTACTTC.

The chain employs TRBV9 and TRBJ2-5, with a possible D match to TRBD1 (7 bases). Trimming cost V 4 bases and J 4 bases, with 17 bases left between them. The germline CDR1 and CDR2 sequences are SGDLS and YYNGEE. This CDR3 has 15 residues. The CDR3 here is CASSQRHQGGETQYF. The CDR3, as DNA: TGTGCCAGCAGCCAAAGACACCAGGGGGGAGAGACCCAGTACTTC.

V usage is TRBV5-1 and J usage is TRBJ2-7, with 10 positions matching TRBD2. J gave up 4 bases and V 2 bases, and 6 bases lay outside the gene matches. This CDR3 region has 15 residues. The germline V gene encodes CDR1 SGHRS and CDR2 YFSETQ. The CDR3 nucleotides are TGCGCCAGCAGCTTTACTAGCGGGGATCCTTACGAGCAGTACTTC. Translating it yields CASSFTSGDPYEQYF.

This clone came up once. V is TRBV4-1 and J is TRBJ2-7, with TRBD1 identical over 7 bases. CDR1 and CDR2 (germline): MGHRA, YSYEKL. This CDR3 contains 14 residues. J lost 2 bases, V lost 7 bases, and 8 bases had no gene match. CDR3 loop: CASTAAGGPYEQYF. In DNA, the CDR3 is TGCGCCAGCACCGCGGCAGGGGGTCCCTACGAGCAGTACTTC.

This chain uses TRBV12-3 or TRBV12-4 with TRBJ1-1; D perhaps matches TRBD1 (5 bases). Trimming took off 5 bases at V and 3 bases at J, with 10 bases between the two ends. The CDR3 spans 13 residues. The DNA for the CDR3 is TGTGCCAGCAGTACAGCCAGGGACACTGAAGCTTTCTTT. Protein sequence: CASSTARDTEAFF.

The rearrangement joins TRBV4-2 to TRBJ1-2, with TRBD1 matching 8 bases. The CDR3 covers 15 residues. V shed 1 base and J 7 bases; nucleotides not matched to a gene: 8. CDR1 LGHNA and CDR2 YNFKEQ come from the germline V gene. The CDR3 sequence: CASSQAADRASGYTF. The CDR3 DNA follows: TGTGCCAGCAGCCAAGCCGCGGACAGGGCGAGTGGCTACACCTTC.

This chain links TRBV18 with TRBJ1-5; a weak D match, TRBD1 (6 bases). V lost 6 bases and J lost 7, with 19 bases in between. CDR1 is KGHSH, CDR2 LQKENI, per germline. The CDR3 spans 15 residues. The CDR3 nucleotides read TGTGCCAGCTCCGCATCTACAGGGTTGTCGCAGCCCCAGCATTTT. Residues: CASSASTGLSQPQHF.

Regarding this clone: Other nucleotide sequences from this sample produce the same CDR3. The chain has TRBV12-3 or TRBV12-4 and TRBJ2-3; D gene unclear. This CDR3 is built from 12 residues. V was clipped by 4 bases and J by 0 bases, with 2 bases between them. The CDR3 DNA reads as TGTGCCAGCAGTTCAAGCACAGATACGCAGTATTTT. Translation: CASSSSTDTQYF.